Below, 18 T cell receptor beta chains from the same sample are listed, as sequenced in a study of blood T cell repertoires in COVID-19. The table came from immunoSEQ multiplex PCR; TCRdb's copy has only in-frame clones and leaves some out. The table lists 120,000 or so clones, just over 85% of them singletons. The material sequenced was peripheral blood. The source of these receptors is a man in his forties or fifties with acute or convalescent COVID-19.

In its sample, this clone was seen a few times. CDR3 region: CAISESGGETQYF. Here the CDR3 DNA reads TGTGCCATCAGTGAGTCGGGGGGGGAGACCCAGTACTTC. This chain links TRBV10-3 with TRBJ2-5, with 7 bases lining up with TRBD2. CDR3 length equals 13 residues. Germline V CDR1 and CDR2: ENHRY, SYGVKD. The V segment lost 0 bases and the J segment 5 bases; nucleotides outside the gene matches: 0.

The chain combines TRBV29-1 with TRBJ1-1; possible D gene TRBD1, 6 bases. CDR3 length: 13 residues. From germline, CDR1 is SQVTM and CDR2 ANQGSEA. V was pared by 5 bases and J by 3 bases, with 13 bases between. The CDR3 here is CSVQGSGDTEAFF. The DNA for the CDR3 is TGCAGCGTTCAGGGGTCTGGTGACACTGAAGCTTTCTTT.

The chain carries TRBV7-8 and TRBJ1-1, with a tentative D call TRBD1 (5 bases). The V and J ends lost 5 bases and 3 bases respectively, with 13 bases between them. CDR3 length equals 14 residues. Looked up from germline, CDR1 is SGHVS and CDR2 is FQNEAQ. Here the CDR3 DNA reads TGTGCCAGCAGCCGAGGGATAGGGGACACTGAAGCTTTCTTT. Encoded protein: CASSRGIGDTEAFF.

This chain connects TRBV7-2 to TRBJ1-6, with D possibly TRBD1 on 5 matching bases. Between the trimmed V and J ends, which lost 3 bases and 9 bases, there was a span of 12 bases. Germline V gives CDR1 SGHTA, CDR2 FQGNSA. The CDR3 extends over 14 amino acids. In nucleotides, the CDR3 is TGTGCCAGCAGCTTCGGGGGATTCGGTTCACCCCTCCACTTT. Its translation is CASSFGGFGSPLHF.

The chain combines TRBV7-2 with TRBJ2-1, with 10 bases fitting TRBD2. From germline, CDR1 is SGHTA and CDR2 FQGNSA. V trimming: 1 base; J trimming: 9 bases; junction bases outside the gene matches: 6. The CDR3 consists of 15 residues. The CDR3 nucleotides read TGTGCCAGCAGCTTAGAAGCGGGGGGGCCAAGTGAGCAGTTCTTC. This codes for CASSLEAGGPSEQFF. Complete variable domain (other parts from reference TRBV7-2 and TRBJ2-1): GAGVSQSPSNKVTEKGKDVELRCDPISGHTALYWYRQSLGQGLEFLIYFQGNSAPDKSGLPSDRFSAERTGGSVSTLTIQRTQQEDSAVYLCASSLEAGGPSEQFFGPGTRLTVL.

This clone was seen only a few times. The chain recombines TRBV19 with TRBJ2-2; TRBD1 matches at 7 bases. CDR1 is LNHDA and CDR2 is SQIVND in the germline V gene (reference sequence). CDR3 length: 16 residues. V was clipped by 6 bases and J by 7 bases; unmatched bases: 14. The CDR3 region has the DNA TGTGCCAGTAGAAAGGAATCCGGGACAGCGAACGGGGAGCTGTTTTTT. Its protein product is CASRKESGTANGELFF.

The chain uses TRBV9 and TRBJ1-4; D perhaps matches TRBD1 (5 bases). Between the trimmed V and J ends, which lost 0 bases and 0 bases, there was a span of 12 bases. Germline CDR1 and CDR2: SGDLS and YYNGEE. The CDR3 has 17 amino acids. This CDR3 reads CASSVGTGAATNEKLFF. CDR3 nucleotide sequence: TGTGCCAGCAGCGTAGGTACAGGAGCCGCAACTAATGAAAAACTGTTTTTT.

This chain connects TRBV11-2 to TRBJ2-2; D gene unclear. The CDR3 spans 14 residues. Germline V gene data show CDR1 as SGHAT and CDR2 as FQNNGV. The V end lost 2 bases, the J end lost 3 bases, and 7 bases lay between the germline ends. Here the CDR3 reads CASSLSTHTGELFF. The CDR3 region has the DNA TGTGCCAGCAGCTTATCGACTCACACCGGGGAGCTGTTTTTT.

This clone has only a few counts. The DNA of the CDR3 is TGCGCCAGCAGCCAAGAGGAGGGACAAGCTTTCTTT. It is translated as CASSQEEGQAFF. The rearrangement joins TRBV4-3 to TRBJ1-1; possibly TRBD1 for D (5 bases). This CDR3 is 12 amino acids long. CDR1 and CDR2 (germline): LGHNA, YSLEER. Deletions cut 0 bases from V and 9 bases from J, with 8 bases between.

This chain uses TRBV11-1 with TRBJ2-7; TRBD1 might be the D (6 bases). Germline values: CDR1 SGHAT, CDR2 FQDESV (reference sequence). Between the trimmed V and J ends, which lost 0 bases and 2 bases, there was a span of 11 bases. This CDR3 is built from 15 residues. CDR3 coding DNA: TGTGCCAGCAGCTTAGCGATAGGACAGACCTACGAGCAGTACTTC. Amino acids: CASSLAIGQTYEQYF.

The genes are TRBV15 and TRBJ1-5, with 9 bases fitting TRBD1. Germline values: CDR1 LNHNV, CDR2 YYDKDF (reference sequence). The CDR3 is 14 residues long. V lost 9 bases, J lost 9 bases, and 12 bases stayed unmatched. The CDR3 protein is CATEMDRGLRPQHF. The CDR3 DNA reads as TGTGCCACAGAAATGGACAGGGGACTTCGGCCCCAGCATTTT.

The J gene is TRBJ1-6, the V gene TRBV4-2, with D maybe TRBD1 (5 bases). V lost 0 bases and J 8 bases, leaving 11 bases between the germline ends. This CDR3 comprises 15 residues. The V gene's germline CDR1 is LGHNA and CDR2 YNFKEQ. CDR3 nucleotides: TGTGCCAGCAGCCAAGATGGGGCAGGACATTCACCCCTCCACTTT. Its translation: CASSQDGAGHSPLHF.

V and J are TRBV6-1 and TRBJ2-7, with TRBD2 matching 7 bases. Losses at the gene ends were 2 bases for V and 1 base for J; bases not matched to a gene: 5. The CDR3 contains 15 residues. CDR1 MNHNS and CDR2 SASEGT come from the germline V gene. Here the CDR3 reads CASSERLAASYEQYF. Here the CDR3 DNA reads TGTGCCAGCAGTGAAAGACTAGCAGCTTCCTACGAGCAGTACTTC.

This sequence joins TRBV6-5 and TRBJ2-2; 7 bases are a match to TRBD1. CDR1 and CDR2 (germline): MNHEY, SVGAGI. The CDR3 covers 15 residues. The V and J ends lost 4 bases and 0 bases, in that order; junction bases with no gene match: 2. CDR3 nucleotides: TGTGCCAGCAGTTGGGACAGCGCGAACACCGGGGAGCTGTTTTTT. Translation gives CASSWDSANTGELFF.

The chain recombines TRBV30 with TRBJ1-1; the D gene is possibly TRBD1 (6 bases). V lost 0 bases to trimming and J lost 7 bases, with 12 bases between them. The germline CDR1 and CDR2 sequences are GTSNPN and SVGIG (reference sequence). This CDR3 is 13 amino acids long. In DNA, the CDR3 is TGTGCCTGGAGTGTGTTGGGGGCTGTTGAAGCTTTCTTT. Translating gives CAWSVLGAVEAFF.

The J gene is TRBJ2-1, the V gene TRBV10-3; 8 bases agree with TRBD1. The CDR3 consists of 16 residues. CDR1 ENHRY and CDR2 SYGVKD come from the germline V gene. V shed 3 bases and J 2 bases; nucleotides not matched to a gene: 6. This chain's CDR3 is CAISDGQGGPYNEQFF. CDR3 sequence (DNA): TGTGCCATCAGTGACGGACAGGGAGGTCCCTACAATGAGCAGTTCTTC.

In its sample, this clone was seen a few times. The CDR3: CASSLFPRMEAYNEQFF. CDR3 nucleotide sequence: TGTGCCAGCAGCTTGTTCCCCAGGATGGAAGCCTACAATGAGCAGTTCTTC. This chain joins TRBV5-4 and TRBJ2-1; D uncertain. The CDR3 spans 17 residues. Trimming removed 1 base from V and 2 bases from J, with 16 bases in between. Germline assignment: CDR1 SGHNT and CDR2 YYREEE (reference sequence).

The rearrangement uses TRBV30 and TRBJ1-3, with D possibly TRBD1 on 6 matching bases. Per the germline V gene, CDR1 is GTSNPN and CDR2 is SVGIG (reference sequence). This CDR3 comprises 15 residues. Trimming cost V 0 bases and J 2 bases, with 11 bases left between them. Written as DNA, the CDR3 is TGTGCCTGGAGTGTAAGGGGGGGTGCTGGAAACACCATATATTTT. It translates to CAWSVRGGAGNTIYF.